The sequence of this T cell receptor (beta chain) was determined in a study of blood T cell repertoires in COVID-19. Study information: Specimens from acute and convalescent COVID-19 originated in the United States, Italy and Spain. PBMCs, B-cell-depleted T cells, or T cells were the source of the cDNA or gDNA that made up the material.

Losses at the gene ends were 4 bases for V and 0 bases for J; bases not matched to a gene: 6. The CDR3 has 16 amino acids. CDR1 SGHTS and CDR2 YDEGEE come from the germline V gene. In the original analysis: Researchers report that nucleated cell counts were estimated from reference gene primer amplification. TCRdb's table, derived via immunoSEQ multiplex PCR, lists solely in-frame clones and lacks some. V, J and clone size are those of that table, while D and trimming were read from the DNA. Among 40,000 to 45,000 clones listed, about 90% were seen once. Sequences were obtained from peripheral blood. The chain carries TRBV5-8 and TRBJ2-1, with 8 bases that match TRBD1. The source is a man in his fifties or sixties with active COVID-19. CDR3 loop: CASSPRQGPSYNEQFF. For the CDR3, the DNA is TGTGCCAGCAGCCCTAGACAGGGGCCCTCCTACAATGAGCAGTTCTTC.